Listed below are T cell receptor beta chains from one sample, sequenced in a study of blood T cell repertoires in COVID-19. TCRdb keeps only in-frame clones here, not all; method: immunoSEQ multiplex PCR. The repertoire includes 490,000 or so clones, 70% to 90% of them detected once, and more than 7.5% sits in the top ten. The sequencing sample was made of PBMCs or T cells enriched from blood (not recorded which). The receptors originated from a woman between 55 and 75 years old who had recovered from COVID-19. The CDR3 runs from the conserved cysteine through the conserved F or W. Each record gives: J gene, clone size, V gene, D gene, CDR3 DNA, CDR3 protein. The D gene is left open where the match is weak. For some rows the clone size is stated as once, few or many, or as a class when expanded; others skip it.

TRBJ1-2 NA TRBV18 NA TGTGCCAGCTCACTCCGGGACTCGGCTAACTATGGCTACACCTTC CASSLRDSANYGYTF
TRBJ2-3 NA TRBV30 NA TGTGCCTGGAGTGTACTCAGGGCCAACAGGGCAGATACGCAGTATTTT CAWSVLRANRADTQYF
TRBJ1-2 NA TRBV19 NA TGTGCCAGTACCCCCGGAGAAGGGGCCCTGGGGACCTTC CASTPGEGALGTF
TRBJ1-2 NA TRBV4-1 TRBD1 TGCGCCAGCAGCCGAGACGTGCTGACAGGGGGCCTCTATGGCTACACCTTC CASSRDVLTGGLYGYTF
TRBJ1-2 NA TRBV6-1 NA TGTGCCAGCAGTGAATCGGGAGCGGGTGGCTACACCTTC CASSESGAGGYTF
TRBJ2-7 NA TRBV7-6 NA TGTGCCAGCAGCTTAAAATCCCTCTCCTACGAGCAGTACTTC CASSLKSLSYEQYF
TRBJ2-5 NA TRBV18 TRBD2 TGTGCCAGCTCACCTTACGGGAGGGAAGAGACCCAGTACTTC CASSPYGREETQYF
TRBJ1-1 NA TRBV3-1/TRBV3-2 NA TGTGCCAGCAGCCAAGTTTACGGGAGCCTAGAAGCTTTCTTT CASSQVYGSLEAFF
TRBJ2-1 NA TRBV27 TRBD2 TGTGCCAGCAGTTTAGCTAGCGGGGACAATGAGCAGTTCTTC CASSLASGDNEQFF
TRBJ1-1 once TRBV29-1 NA TGCAGCGTTCTCAGCGGGACTGAAGCTTTCTTT CSVLSGTEAFF
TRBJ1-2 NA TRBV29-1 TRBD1 TGCAGCGTAAACAGGGGTGTGGACTACACCTTC CSVNRGVDYTF
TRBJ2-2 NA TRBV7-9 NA TGTGCCAGCAGCTTTCCCGGCGGGGAGCTGTTTTTT CASSFPGGELFF
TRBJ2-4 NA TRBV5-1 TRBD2 TGCGCCAGCAGCTTTCTAGCGGGGACCAAAAACATTCAGTACTTC CASSFLAGTKNIQYF
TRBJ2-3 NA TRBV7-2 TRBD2 TGTGCCAGCAGCTCCGAAAGCGGGGGGGCCAAGACGCAGTATTTT CASSSESGGAKTQYF
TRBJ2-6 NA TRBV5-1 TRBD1 TGCGCCAGCAGCTTGGCCTCCACACAGGGGGCAGGCTCTGGGGCCAACGTCCTGACTTTC CASSLASTQGAGSGANVLTF
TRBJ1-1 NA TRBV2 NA TGTGCCAGCACCCAGGGATACGTGACTGAAGCTTTCTTT CASTQGYVTEAFF
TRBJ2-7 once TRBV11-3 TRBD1 TGTGCCAGCAGCTCCCCCGGGACAGTTTACGAGCAGTACTTC CASSSPGTVYEQYF
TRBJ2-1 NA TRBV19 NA TGTGCCAGTATCGGTGGTTACAATGAGCAGTTCTTC CASIGGYNEQFF
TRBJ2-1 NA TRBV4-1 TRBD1 TGCGCCAGCAGCACAGTAGGACAGGGGAAAAGGAATGAGCAGTTCTTC CASSTVGQGKRNEQFF
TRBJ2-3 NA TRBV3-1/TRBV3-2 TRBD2 TGTGCCAGCAGCCGGCTAGCGGGGGTGAACACAGATACGCAGTATTTT CASSRLAGVNTDTQYF
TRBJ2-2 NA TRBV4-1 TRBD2 TGCGCCAGCAGCCAAGATTTGGCTAGCGGGGGGGCGAACACCGGGGAGCTGTTTTTT CASSQDLASGGANTGELFF
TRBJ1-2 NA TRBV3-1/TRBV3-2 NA TGTGCCAGCAGCCCCGAGAGGGACTATGGCTACACCTTC CASSPERDYGYTF
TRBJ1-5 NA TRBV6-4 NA TGTGCCAGCAGTACAGATTACAATCAGCCCCAGCATTTT CASSTDYNQPQHF
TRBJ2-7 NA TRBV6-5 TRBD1 TGTGCCAGCAGTTACTCGGTTGGACAGGGGTCCTACGAGCAGTACTTC CASSYSVGQGSYEQYF
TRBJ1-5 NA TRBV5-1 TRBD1 TGCGCCAGCAGCCCTGGGACAGGGAGTCCCAATCAGCCCCAGCATTTT CASSPGTGSPNQPQHF
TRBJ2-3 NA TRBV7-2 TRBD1 TGTGCCAGCAGCTTTCGGGGCAGGGGGACAGATACGCAGTATTTT CASSFRGRGTDTQYF
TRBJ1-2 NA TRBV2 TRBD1 TGTGCCAGCAACACAGGGGAGGCTAACTATGGCTACACCTTC CASNTGEANYGYTF
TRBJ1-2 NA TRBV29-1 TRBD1 TGCAGCGTCGGACAGGGGGGAGGCTACACCTTC CSVGQGGGYTF
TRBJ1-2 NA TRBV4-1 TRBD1 TGCGCCAGCAGCCAAGAGACAGGGGCGACTGTGAGGGGCTACACCTTC CASSQETGATVRGYTF
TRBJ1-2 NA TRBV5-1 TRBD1 TGCGCCAGCAGCTTGAGAGGGGGCGACTATGGCTACACCTTC CASSLRGGDYGYTF
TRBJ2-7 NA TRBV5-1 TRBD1 TGCGCCAGCAGCTCTCCGGGACAGGGGAGGTCCTACGAGCAGTACTTC CASSSPGQGRSYEQYF
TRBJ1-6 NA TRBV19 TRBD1 TGTGCCAGTAAGGGGACAGGGCCTGGGACCCTCCACTTT CASKGTGPGTLHF
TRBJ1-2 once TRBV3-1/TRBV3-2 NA TGTGCCAGCAGCCACGGAAACCAGGGAGGCTACACCTTC CASSHGNQGGYTF
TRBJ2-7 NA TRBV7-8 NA TGTGCCAGCAGCTTAGTAGAACAGACCTACGAGCAGTACTTC CASSLVEQTYEQYF
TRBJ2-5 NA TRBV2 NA TGTGCCAGCTCTGAGGGGAGGGAGACCCAGTACTTC CASSEGRETQYF
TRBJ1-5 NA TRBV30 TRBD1 TGTGCCTGGAGTGTAGCTGGGACAGGGGACCAGCCCCAGCATTTT CAWSVAGTGDQPQHF
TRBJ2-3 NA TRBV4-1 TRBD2 TGCGCCAGCAGCCAAGTGCCACCCGGGACTAGCGCAGGAGATACGCAGTATTTT CASSQVPPGTSAGDTQYF
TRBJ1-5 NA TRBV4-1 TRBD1 TGCGCCAGCAGCCAACAGGGGGTTAGCAATCAGCCCCAGCATTTT CASSQQGVSNQPQHF
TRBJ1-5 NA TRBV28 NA TGTGCCAGCAATTTCGGGTATAGCAATCAGCCCCAGCATTTT CASNFGYSNQPQHF
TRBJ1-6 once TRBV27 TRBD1 TGTGCCAGCAGTGCTGACAGGGGGCCATCTTCACCCCTCCACTTT CASSADRGPSSPLHF
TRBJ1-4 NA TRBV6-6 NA TGTGCCAGTGCCGGGGGACCTAATGAAAAACTGTTTTTT CASAGGPNEKLFF
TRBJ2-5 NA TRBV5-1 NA TGCGCCAGCAGCTTCCAACCGGACAGCAGAGAGACCCAGTACTTC CASSFQPDSRETQYF